This TCR beta chain stems from a study of blood T cell repertoires in COVID-19. This clone was observed a single time. Profiled with immunoSEQ multiplex PCR; TCRdb holds only in-frame clones, not every one. Among 90,000 to 130,000 clones listed, roughly 70% were seen once. Looked up from germline, CDR1 is SEHNR and CDR2 is FQNEAQ (reference sequence). Germline trimming cut 5 bases from V and 8 bases from J; bases unmatched to any gene: 7. The CDR3 runs to 13 residues. This receptor was identified in a woman between 40 and 55 years old with acute or convalescent COVID-19. This rearrangement joins TRBV7-9 to TRBJ1-2, with 8 bases aligning to TRBD1. Sequenced material: peripheral blood. CDR3 nucleotide sequence: TGTGCCAGCAGCCAACAGGGGGATGAGGGCTACACCTTC. It is translated as CASSQQGDEGYTF.